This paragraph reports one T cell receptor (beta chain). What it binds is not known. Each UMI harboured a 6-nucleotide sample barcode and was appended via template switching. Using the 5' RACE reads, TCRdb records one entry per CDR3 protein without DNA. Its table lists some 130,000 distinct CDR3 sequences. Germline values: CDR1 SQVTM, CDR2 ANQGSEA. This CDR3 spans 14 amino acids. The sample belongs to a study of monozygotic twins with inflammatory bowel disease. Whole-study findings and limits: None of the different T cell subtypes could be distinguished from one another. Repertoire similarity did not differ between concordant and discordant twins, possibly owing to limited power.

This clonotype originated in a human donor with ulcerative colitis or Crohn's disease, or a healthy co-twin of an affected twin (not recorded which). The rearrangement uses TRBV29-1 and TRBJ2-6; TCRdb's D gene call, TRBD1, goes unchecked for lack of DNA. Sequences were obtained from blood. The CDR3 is CSVEEGAGANVLTF.